The clone carrying this T cell receptor beta chain showed up many times. Its antigen is undetermined. This sample's TCRbeta library carried unique molecular identifier barcodes. TCRdb re-called the PCR reads through MiXCR, storing one row per CDR3 protein. This repertoire shows fewer than 700,000 distinct CDR3 sequences, 20% to 25% found once; its top ten account for approximately 14%. Germline CDR1 reads SQVTM; CDR2 reads ANQGSEA. J lost 2 bases, V lost 4 bases, and 5 bases had no gene match. This CDR3 has 13 amino acids. The sample is drawn from a study of T-cell reconstitution after alpha-beta-depleted transplantation in children. Findings of the study overall: The authors attributed T-cell counts and diversity one year after transplant mostly to newly produced T cells. In patients about two months after transplant, alpha-beta T cells reportedly arose from several hundred expanded graft clones. Certain patients had high TCRbeta diversity at day 60, and it came from recipient T cells and thymic progenitors that survived.

The V and J genes are TRBV29-1 and TRBJ2-7; TRBD1 agrees at 7 bases. The TCR was taken from a boy younger than two who had a stem cell transplant for acute myeloid leukemia, so the T cells may come from the graft donor. The sequencing used PBMCs, mostly from graft donor cells, collected 360 days after TCRalphabeta/CD19-depleted stem cell transplant. CDR3 amino acids: CSVAVRGPYEQYF. CDR3 nucleotide sequence: TGCAGCGTTGCAGTTAGGGGGCCCTACGAGCAGTACTTC.